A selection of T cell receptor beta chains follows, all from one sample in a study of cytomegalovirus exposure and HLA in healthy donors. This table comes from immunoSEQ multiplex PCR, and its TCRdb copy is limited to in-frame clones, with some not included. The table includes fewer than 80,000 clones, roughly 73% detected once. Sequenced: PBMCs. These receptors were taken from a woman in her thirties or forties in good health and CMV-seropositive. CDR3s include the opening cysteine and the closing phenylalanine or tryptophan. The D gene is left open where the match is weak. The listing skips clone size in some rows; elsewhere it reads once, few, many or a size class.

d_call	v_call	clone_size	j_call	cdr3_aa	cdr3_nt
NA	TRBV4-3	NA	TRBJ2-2	CASSQDTGGTGELFF	TGCGCCAGCAGCCAAGACACGGGTGGGACCGGGGAGCTGTTTTTT
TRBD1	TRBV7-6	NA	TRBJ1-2	CASSPTGQGVYGYTF	TGTGCCAGCAGCCCCACGGGACAGGGTGTCTATGGCTACACCTTC
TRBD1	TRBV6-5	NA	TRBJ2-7	CAVQGAAYEQYF	TGTGCTGTACAGGGGGCGGCCTACGAGCAGTACTTC
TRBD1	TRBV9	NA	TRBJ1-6	CASSLSTGGYSPLHF	TGTGCCAGCAGCCTCTCAACAGGGGGCTATTCACCCCTCCACTTT
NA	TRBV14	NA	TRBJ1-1	CASSQVVSGKAFF	TGTGCCAGCAGCCAAGTCGTATCGGGTAAAGCTTTCTTT
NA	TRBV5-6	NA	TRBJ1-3	CASSYVGQYSGNTIYF	TGTGCCAGCAGCTACGTGGGACAATATTCTGGAAACACCATATATTTT
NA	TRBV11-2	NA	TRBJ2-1	CASSRRAGGNEQFF	TGTGCCAGCAGCCGGCGCGCCGGGGGCAATGAGCAGTTCTTC
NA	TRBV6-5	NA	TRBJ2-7	CASSGRAGGEQYF	TGTGCCAGCAGTGGAAGGGCAGGAGGCGAGCAGTACTTC
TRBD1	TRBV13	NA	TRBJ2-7	CASSLGGARGYEQYF	TGTGCCAGCAGCTTAGGCGGAGCCAGGGGGTACGAGCAGTACTTC
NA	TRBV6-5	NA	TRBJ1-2	CASSVGGGLQLGYTF	TGTGCCAGCAGTGTGGGCGGGGGGCTACAACTTGGCTACACCTTC
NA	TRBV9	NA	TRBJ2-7	CASSPLQGIGEQYF	TGTGCCAGCAGCCCCTTACAGGGAATCGGCGAGCAGTACTTC
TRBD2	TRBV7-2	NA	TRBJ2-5	CASSTGTSGGLKTQYF	TGTGCCAGCAGCACCGGGACTAGCGGGGGGTTAAAGACCCAGTACTTC
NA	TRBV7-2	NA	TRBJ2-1	CASRPPGFTYNEQFF	TGTGCCAGCAGACCACCGGGTTTTACCTACAATGAGCAGTTCTTC
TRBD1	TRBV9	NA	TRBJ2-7	CASSVEPGGAYEQYF	TGTGCCAGCAGCGTAGAGCCAGGGGGCGCGTACGAGCAGTACTTC
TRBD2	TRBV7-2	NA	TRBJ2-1	CASSFGGLAGGNEQFF	TGTGCCAGCAGCTTCGGCGGACTAGCGGGGGGGAATGAGCAGTTCTTC
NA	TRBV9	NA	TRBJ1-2	CASSPGGHGYTF	TGTGCCAGCAGTCCAGGTGGGCATGGCTACACCTTC
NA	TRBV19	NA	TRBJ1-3	CASSIDPGAGNTIYF	TGTGCCAGTAGTATAGATCCGGGGGCTGGAAACACCATATATTTT
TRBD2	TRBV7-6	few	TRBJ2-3	CASSRGTSGGVGTDTQYF	TGTGCCAGCAGCCGAGGGACTAGCGGGGGGGTTGGCACAGATACGCAGTATTTT
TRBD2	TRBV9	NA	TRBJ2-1	CASSPRGSGGYNEQFF	TGTGCCAGCAGCCCCAGAGGTAGCGGGGGCTACAATGAGCAGTTCTTC
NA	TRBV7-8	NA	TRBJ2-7	CASSSQGRAYEQYF	TGTGCCAGCAGCTCCCAGGGGAGGGCATACGAGCAGTACTTC
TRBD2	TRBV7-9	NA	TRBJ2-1	CASSPSGGTGGNEQFF	TGTGCCAGCAGCCCAAGCGGGGGGACGGGTGGGAATGAGCAGTTCTTC
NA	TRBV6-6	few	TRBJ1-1	CASSRRTEAFF	TGTGCCAGCAGTCGACGGACAGAAGCTTTCTTT
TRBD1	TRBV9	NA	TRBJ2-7	CASSVASGQGYHEQYF	TGTGCCAGCAGCGTAGCCTCGGGACAGGGTTACCACGAGCAGTACTTC
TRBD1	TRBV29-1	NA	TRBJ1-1	CSVPGQGTEAFF	TGCAGCGTGCCTGGACAGGGCACTGAAGCTTTCTTT
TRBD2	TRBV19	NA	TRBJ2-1	CASSLLAGNNEQFF	TGTGCCAGTAGTTTACTAGCGGGGAACAATGAGCAGTTCTTC
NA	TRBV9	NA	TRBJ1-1	CASSFRDTEAFF	TGTGCCAGCAGCTTCCGGGACACTGAAGCTTTCTTT
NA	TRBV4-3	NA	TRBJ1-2	CASSQEEGGGYGYTF	TGCGCCAGCAGCCAAGAGGAGGGCGGGGGGTATGGCTACACCTTC
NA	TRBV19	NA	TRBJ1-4	CASSIRTATNEKLFF	TGTGCCAGTAGTATAAGAACAGCCACTAATGAAAAACTGTTTTTT
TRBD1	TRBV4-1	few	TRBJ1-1	CASSPRQGATRLNTEAFF	TGCGCCAGCAGTCCAAGACAGGGGGCGACCCGACTGAACACTGAAGCTTTCTTT
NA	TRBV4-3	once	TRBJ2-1	CASSQDTGVHNEQFF	TGCGCCAGCAGCCAAGATACCGGGGTACACAATGAGCAGTTCTTC
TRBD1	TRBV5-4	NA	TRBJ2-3	CASSRTGYTDTQYF	TGTGCCAGCAGCCGGACAGGGTACACAGATACGCAGTATTTT
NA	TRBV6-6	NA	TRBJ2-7	CASSYSRQAQSYEQYF	TGTGCCAGCAGTTACTCGAGGCAAGCCCAATCCTACGAGCAGTACTTC